The T cell receptor (beta chain) under discussion was sequenced for a study of cytomegalovirus exposure and HLA in healthy donors. Sequencing was performed with immunoSEQ multiplex PCR; in TCRdb, only in-frame clones are kept and a portion is missing. The data show 100,000 to 150,000 clones, roughly 89% seen once. The TCR originated in a woman in her late teens or twenties in good health and CMV-seronegative. Sequencing was performed on PBMCs.

The CDR3 spells CASSANSGGAARVTDTQYF. The CDR3 DNA follows: TGTGCCAGCAGCGCCAATAGCGGGGGGGCCGCTCGGGTCACAGATACGCAGTATTTT. V is TRBV9 and J is TRBJ2-3, with 11 positions matching TRBD2. CDR1 and CDR2 from the germline V gene are SGDLS and YYNGEE. This CDR3 spans 19 amino acids. The junction had 14 bases not matched to a gene; V was cut back by 3 bases and J by 2 bases.